One and the same sample provided the 12 T cell receptor beta chains below, sequenced in a study of T cells in localized non-small cell lung cancer. Repertoires were generated with immunoSEQ multiplex PCR, while TCRdb's copy carries only in-frame clones and drops some. This sample yields about 2,600 clones, of which approximately 22% are seen a single time; around 7.7% belongs to the top ten. The source material was lung tumor tissue, sampled before any cancer treatment. These receptors came from a male donor aged 60 or over with stage III squamous cell lung carcinoma.

In this sample, this clone turned up a few times. The genes are TRBV11-3 and TRBJ2-2; no firm D call. This CDR3 region has 14 residues. The germline V gene encodes CDR1 SGHNT and CDR2 YENEEA. Deletions cut 1 base from V and 7 bases from J, with 10 bases between. The CDR3 bases are TGTGCCAGCAGCTTAGTGGGTGACCACGGGGAGCTGTTTTTT. It is translated as CASSLVGDHGELFF. Supplemented by reference TRBV11-3 and TRBJ2-2, the full variable domain reads EAGVVQSPRYKIIEKKQPVAFWCNPISGHNTLYWYLQNLGQGPELLIRYENEEAVDDSQLPKDRFSAERLKGVDSTLKIQPAELGDSAVYLCASSLVGDHGELFFGEGSRLTVL.

By sample fraction, this clone is medium-sized. The V and J genes are TRBV11-3 and TRBJ1-1; D call uncertain. Germline V gives CDR1 SGHNT, CDR2 YENEEA. Trimming shortened V by 3 bases and J by 4 bases, and 12 bases separated the two germline ends. The CDR3 is 14 amino acids. CDR3 in amino acids: CASSFRWGSTEAFF. CDR3 in DNA: TGTGCCAGCAGCTTTAGGTGGGGAAGCACTGAAGCTTTCTTT. The full variable domain, in which reference TRBV11-3 and TRBJ1-1 provide the parts outside the CDR3, is EAGVVQSPRYKIIEKKQPVAFWCNPISGHNTLYWYLQNLGQGPELLIRYENEEAVDDSQLPKDRFSAERLKGVDSTLKIQPAELGDSAVYLCASSFRWGSTEAFFGQGTRLTVV.

This clone was observed a single time. The chain employs TRBV6-7 and TRBJ1-1, with TRBD1 identical over 7 bases. TRBV6-7 counts as an open reading frame of uncertain function. The CDR3 spans 11 residues. V shed 6 bases, J shed 6 bases, and the junction held 1 base outside the gene matches. CDR3 DNA sequence: TGTGCCAGCAGCCAGGGGGCTGAAGCTTTCTTT. It specifies CASSQGAEAFF.

The V gene is TRBV6-8, the J gene TRBJ2-1; 7 nucleotides agree with TRBD2. This CDR3 region has 13 residues. V lost 5 bases and J lost 9; bases outside the gene matches: 7. Germline V gives CDR1 MNHGY, CDR2 SAAAGT. In DNA, the CDR3 is TGTGCCAGCAGTGAGCGGGAAAACGGTGAGCAGTTCTTC. It translates to CASSERENGEQFF.

This chain connects TRBV25-1 to TRBJ1-2, with 7 bases that match TRBD1. Germline loops: CDR1 MGHDK, CDR2 SYGVNS. The V gene end was trimmed by 4 bases and the J gene end by 3 bases; junction bases not matched to a gene: 2. The CDR3 totals 13 residues. The CDR3 sequence is CASSGQGDYGYTF. CDR3 in DNA: TGTGCCAGCAGTGGACAGGGCGACTATGGCTACACCTTC.

By sample fraction, this clone is medium-sized. Mismatch with germline at one junction end may stem from a read error. The chain carries TRBV6-8 and TRBJ2-3; 7 nucleotides agree with TRBD2. This CDR3 is 14 amino acids long. CDR1 and CDR2 (germline): MNHGY, SAAAGT. CDR3 bases: TGTGCCATCAGTGCGGCGGGAGACACAGATACGCAGTATTTT. This gives the protein CAISAAGDTDTQYF.

This sequence joins TRBV18 and TRBJ1-5; TRBD1 might be the D (5 bases). The V end lost 6 bases, the J end lost 2 bases, and 17 bases lay between the germline ends. Germline CDR1 is KGHSH and CDR2 is LQKENI. The CDR3 spans 16 residues. The CDR3: CASSPGEGFGNQPQHF. CDR3 DNA: TGTGCCAGCTCCCCGGGCGAGGGGTTTGGCAATCAGCCCCAGCATTTT.

This clone appeared a few times. V and J are TRBV6-8 and TRBJ1-1; D uncertain. Trimming cost V 4 bases and J 6 bases, with 12 bases left between them. This CDR3 has 13 amino acids. Germline CDR1 MNHGY, CDR2 SAAAGT. The CDR3 DNA reads TGTGCCAGCAGTTCATTTAGTGGATCTGAAGCTTTCTTT. Protein sequence: CASSSFSGSEAFF.

This clone showed up just a few times. The chain employs TRBV2 and TRBJ2-7, with D possibly called TRBD1 or TRBD2 (6 bases each). V was shortened by 1 base and J by 3 bases, with 10 bases between the two germline ends. Germline CDR1 is SNHLY and CDR2 is FYNNEI. This CDR3 has 14 residues. This chain's CDR3 is CASSEGGAGYEQYF. DNA for the CDR3: TGTGCCAGCAGTGAAGGGGGGGCAGGCTACGAGCAGTACTTC.

The gene calls are TRBV19 and TRBJ1-5, with TRBD1 matching over 11 bases. The CDR3 has 18 residues. Germline V lookup: CDR1 LNHDA, CDR2 SQIVND (reference sequence). V was pared by 4 bases and J by 2 bases, with 10 bases of the junction left unmatched. This CDR3 is CASSTRTGGRLGNQPQHF. DNA for the CDR3: TGTGCCAGTAGTACCCGGACAGGGGGCAGGCTAGGCAATCAGCCCCAGCATTTT.

The CDR3 region has the DNA TGTGCCAGTCGTGGACAGCTCCAAGCTTTCTTT. It specifies CASRGQLQAFF. V gene TRBV19 combines with J gene TRBJ1-1, with a possible D match to TRBD1 (6 bases). Germline CDR1 is LNHDA and CDR2 is SQIVND (reference sequence). Trimming took 8 bases from V and 9 from J, leaving 13 bases between them. The CDR3 is made up of 11 amino acids.

V and J are TRBV5-1 and TRBJ2-3, with D possibly TRBD1 on 5 matching bases. Germline values: CDR1 SGHRS, CDR2 YFSETQ. The CDR3 runs 16 residues. V lost 3 bases and J 1 base, leaving 15 bases between the germline ends. In DNA form, the CDR3 reads TGCGCCAGCAGCTCCCCGACAGCTTTCGGCACAGATACGCAGTATTTT. Its protein is CASSSPTAFGTDTQYF.